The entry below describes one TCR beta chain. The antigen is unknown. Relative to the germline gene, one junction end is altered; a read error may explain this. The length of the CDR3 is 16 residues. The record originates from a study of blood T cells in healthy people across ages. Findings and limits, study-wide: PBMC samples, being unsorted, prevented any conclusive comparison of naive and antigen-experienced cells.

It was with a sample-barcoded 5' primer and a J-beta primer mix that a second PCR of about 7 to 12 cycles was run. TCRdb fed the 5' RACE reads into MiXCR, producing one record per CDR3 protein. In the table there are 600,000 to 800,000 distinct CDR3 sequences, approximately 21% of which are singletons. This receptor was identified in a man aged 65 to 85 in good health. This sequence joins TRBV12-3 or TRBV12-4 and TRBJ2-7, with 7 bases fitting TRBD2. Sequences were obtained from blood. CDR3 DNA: TGCGCCAGCAGTAGGGTCGGAGCGGGAAGACCTACGAGTCAGTACTTC. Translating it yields CASSRVGAGRPTSQYF.